A single sample is the source of the 22 T cell receptor beta chains below, sequenced in a study of blood T cells in healthy people across ages. Through a sample-barcoded 5' primer and a J-beta primer mix, a second PCR was run for roughly 7 to 12 cycles. TCRdb reprocessed the 5' RACE reads via MiXCR and lists one record per CDR3 protein. The profile shows approximately 790,000 distinct CDR3 sequences, under 80% of them singletons. The specimen was blood. The receptors shown here come from a man aged 25 to 40 in good health.

The V and J genes are TRBV4-1 and TRBJ2-5; TRBD1 agrees at 10 bases. Trimming removed 0 bases from V and 11 bases from J; junction bases left unmatched: 15. The CDR3 is 17 residues long. Germline assignment: CDR1 MGHRA and CDR2 YSYEKL. The CDR3 DNA follows: TGCGCCAGCAGCCAAGATCGTCGGGACAGGGGTACGGTCGGGCAGTACTTC. Protein sequence: CASSQDRRDRGTVGQYF.

This clonotype has just a few counts. The chain couples TRBV28 to TRBJ2-5, with 8 bases lining up with TRBD1. V shed 5 bases and J 7 bases; nucleotides not matched to a gene: 12. The CDR3 totals 15 residues. CDR1 and CDR2 from the germline V gene are MDHEN and SYDVKM. CDR3 DNA sequence: TGTGCCAGCAGTGGGGATGAGGACAGGGAAGCGACCCAGTACTTC. It yields the protein CASSGDEDREATQYF.

This chain uses TRBV20-1 with TRBJ2-5, with D possibly matching TRBD2 (6 bases). The DNA end is more similar to TRBJ2-7, so the J call may be wrong. The CDR3 contains 12 residues. The germline V gene has CDR1 DFQATT and CDR2 SNEGSKA (reference sequence). As DNA, the CDR3 is TGCAGTGCCCTAAGGTCCGGGAGCGAGCAGTACTTC. Encoded protein: CSALRSGSEQYF.

The genes are TRBV10-3 and TRBJ2-1, with no clear D. Looked up from germline, CDR1 is ENHRY and CDR2 is SYGVKD. The V end was cut by 2 bases, the J end by 8 bases, with 7 bases between. The CDR3 covers 12 residues. CDR3 sequence: CAISEPGHEQFF. The CDR3 DNA sequence: TGTGCCATCAGTGAGCCGGGCCATGAGCAGTTCTTC.

The chain uses TRBV7-9 and TRBJ2-5; D is unresolved. CDR3 size: 15 residues. Trimming left V 0 bases short and J 1 base short, with 9 bases between. Germline CDR1 and CDR2: SEHNR and FQNEAQ (reference sequence). Here the CDR3 DNA reads TGTGCCAGCAGCTTAGCCGTAGGCTCCCAAGAGACCCAGTACTTC. As protein: CASSLAVGSQETQYF.

The V gene is TRBV6-2 or TRBV6-3, the J gene TRBJ2-1; D is uncertain. From germline, CDR1 is MNHEY and CDR2 SVGEGT. The V and J ends lost 5 bases and 0 bases respectively, with 14 bases between them. The CDR3 sequence is 16 residues long. The CDR3 loop reads CASSPFSWSSYNEQFF. CDR3 nucleotide sequence: TGTGCCAGCAGTCCCTTTTCATGGAGCTCCTACAATGAGCAGTTCTTC.

The rearrangement links TRBV20-1 to TRBJ1-6, with D unclear. V lost 0 bases and J lost 2, with 8 bases in between. There are 15 residues in the CDR3. Germline CDR1 and CDR2: DFQATT and SNEGSKA (reference sequence). In DNA, the CDR3 is TGCAGTGCTAGAGATAAGGCAGCCTATAATTCACCCCTCCACTTT. As protein: CSARDKAAYNSPLHF.

The chain uses TRBV4-3 and TRBJ2-1; D might be TRBD1 or TRBD2, each matching 5 bases. CDR3 size: 13 residues. Trimming removed 2 bases from V and 7 bases from J, with 9 bases in between. Germline CDR1 is LGHNA and CDR2 is YSLEER. The DNA of the CDR3 is TGCGCCAGCAGCCAATCTTGGGGGAATGAGCAGTTCTTC. This gives the protein CASSQSWGNEQFF.

The V and J genes are TRBV11-2 and TRBJ1-4; possible D gene TRBD1, 5 bases. Germline loops: CDR1 SGHAT, CDR2 FQNNGV. V was trimmed by 3 bases and J by 3 bases, leaving 8 bases between them. This CDR3 has 14 residues. CDR3 protein: CASSFKGSNEKLFF. The CDR3 DNA is TGTGCCAGCAGCTTTAAGGGGTCTAATGAAAAACTGTTTTTT.

This chain uses TRBV2 with TRBJ2-7; D perhaps matches TRBD1 (6 bases). Trimming pared 4 bases from V and 3 bases from J, leaving 13 bases between. The CDR3 is 14 residues long. Germline V gene lookup returns CDR1 SNHLY and CDR2 FYNNEI. The CDR3 bases are TGTGCCAGCAGTGTAACAGGGATGGGCTACGAGCAGTACTTC. Its translation: CASSVTGMGYEQYF.

The rearrangement uses TRBV7-2 and TRBJ2-4; tentatively, D is TRBD2 (7 bases). The germline gives CDR1 SGHTA, CDR2 FQGNSA. V lost 3 bases to trimming and J lost 14 bases, with 17 bases between them. The CDR3 runs to 13 residues. CDR3 loop: CASSLAGAGVEYF. CDR3 bases: TGTGCCAGCAGCTTGGCGGGGGCGGGGGTAGAGTACTTC.

V gene TRBV29-1 combines with J gene TRBJ2-1, with D maybe TRBD2 (6 bases). The V gene's germline CDR1 is SQVTM and CDR2 ANQGSEA. CDR3 length: 14 residues. The V end lost 1 base, the J end lost 3 bases, and 10 bases lay between the germline ends. This CDR3 reads CSVEVSGVYNEQFF. The DNA for the CDR3 is TGCAGCGTTGAAGTTAGCGGAGTCTACAATGAGCAGTTCTTC.

This rearrangement joins TRBV12-3 or TRBV12-4 to TRBJ2-4; D may be TRBD1 or TRBD2 (5 bases each). The CDR3 spans 17 residues. The V gene lost 1 base and the J gene lost 0 bases, with 13 bases spanning the gap. This CDR3 is CASSLEGETLAKNIQYF. The CDR3 DNA is TGTGCCAGCAGTTTAGAAGGGGAGACCCTAGCCAAAAACATTCAGTACTTC.

This clonotype is a singleton in its sample. This sequence joins TRBV5-1 and TRBJ2-5; D remains ambiguous. The CDR3 totals 15 residues. Germline V gene sequence: CDR1 SGHRS, CDR2 YFSETQ. The V end lost 0 bases, the J end lost 7 bases, and 16 bases lay between the germline ends. As DNA, the CDR3 is TGCGCCAGCAGCTTGGGAGTCAGATTGGAAGGGACCCAGTACTTC. This codes for CASSLGVRLEGTQYF. The variable domain in full, completed from reference TRBV5-1 and TRBJ2-5, reads KAGVTQTPRYLIKTRGQQVTLSCSPISGHRSVSWYQQTPGQGLQFLFEYFSETQRNKGNFPGRFSGRQFSNSRSEMNVSTLELGDSALYLCASSLGVRLEGTQYFGPGTRLLVL.

The rearrangement joins TRBV12-3 or TRBV12-4 to TRBJ2-5, with D perhaps being TRBD1 or TRBD2 (5 bases each). The DNA end is a closer match to TRBJ2-7, so the J assignment may be wrong. This CDR3 is built from 14 residues. The CDR3 coding sequence is TGTGCCAGCAGTTTACAGGGTGAGGGCTACGAGCAGTACTTC. Its translation: CASSLQGEGYEQYF.

As DNA, the CDR3 is TGTGCCAGCAGCTTACCAGACAGGGGAGGGACAGATACGCAGTATTTT. Protein sequence: CASSLPDRGGTDTQYF. The rearrangement joins TRBV7-9 to TRBJ2-3; D may be TRBD1 (8 bases). The germline V gene encodes CDR1 SEHNR and CDR2 FQNEAQ (reference sequence). This CDR3 comprises 16 residues. Trimming took 2 bases from V and 3 from J, leaving 15 bases between them.

This chain connects TRBV25-1 to TRBJ2-1; 9 positions agree with TRBD1. Germline lookup yields CDR1 MGHDK and CDR2 SYGVNS. After removal of 4 bases from V and 5 bases from J, the junction contained 6 bases not matched to a gene. The CDR3 totals 15 residues. CDR3 sequence: CASSGTQGAHNEQFF. The DNA of the CDR3 is TGTGCCAGCAGTGGGACACAGGGGGCTCACAATGAGCAGTTCTTC.

The table lists this clonotype with a few counts. The chain combines TRBV20-1 with TRBJ1-2, with D possibly being TRBD1 (5 bases). CDR3 length: 12 residues. Trimming stripped 1 base from V and 6 bases from J, with 9 bases between. Germline CDR1 and CDR2: DFQATT and SNEGSKA (reference sequence). The CDR3 reads CSARGQTNGYTF. The CDR3 DNA sequence: TGCAGTGCTAGAGGACAGACCAATGGCTACACCTTC.

Remarks on this clonotype: A much larger clone is a single base away; this may be a read error. The chain couples TRBV7-7 to TRBJ2-3; D is unclear. Germline CDR1 reads SSHAT; CDR2 reads FNYEAQ (reference sequence). The CDR3 has 15 residues. Here the CDR3 reads CASSLSSLGTDTRYF. The CDR3 nucleotides are TGTGCTAGCAGCTTAAGCAGTCTAGGCACAGATACGCGGTATTTT.

The rearrangement joins TRBV6-6 to TRBJ2-5; a possible D gene is TRBD1 (5 bases). Trimming left V 5 bases short and J 2 bases short, with 21 bases between. Germline-derived CDR1 and CDR2 are MNHNY and SVGAGI (reference sequence). There are 17 residues in the CDR3. The CDR3 here is CASSQTQGVATQETQYF. The CDR3 DNA sequence: TGTGCCAGCAGTCAGACTCAGGGCGTAGCTACACAAGAGACCCAGTACTTC.

This clonotype was detected a few times. The CDR3 sequence: CAISPGLGGPGTQYF. Here the CDR3 DNA reads TGTGCCATCAGTCCGGGACTAGGGGGACCTGGTACGCAGTATTTT. This chain links TRBV10-3 with TRBJ2-3; TRBD2 agrees at 8 bases. The CDR3 totals 15 residues. V was clipped by 5 bases and J by 8 bases; unmatched bases: 12. Germline V gene sequence: CDR1 ENHRY, CDR2 SYGVKD.

The chain links TRBV28 to TRBJ2-5, with 11 nucleotides matching TRBD1. The V segment lost 7 bases and the J segment 2 bases; nucleotides outside the gene matches: 9. The germline gives CDR1 MDHEN, CDR2 SYDVKM. The CDR3 runs to 16 residues. The DNA for the CDR3 is TGTGCCAGCACCCAGAGGACAGGGGGCTATCAAGAGACCCAGTACTTC. It codes for CASTQRTGGYQETQYF. The entire variable domain, with the rest obtained from reference TRBV28 and TRBJ2-5, is as follows: DVKVTQSSRYLVKRTGEKVFLECVQDMDHENMFWYRQDPGLGLRLIYFSYDVKMKEKGDIPEGYSVSREKKERFSLILESASTNQTSMYLCASTQRTGGYQETQYFGPGTRLLVL.